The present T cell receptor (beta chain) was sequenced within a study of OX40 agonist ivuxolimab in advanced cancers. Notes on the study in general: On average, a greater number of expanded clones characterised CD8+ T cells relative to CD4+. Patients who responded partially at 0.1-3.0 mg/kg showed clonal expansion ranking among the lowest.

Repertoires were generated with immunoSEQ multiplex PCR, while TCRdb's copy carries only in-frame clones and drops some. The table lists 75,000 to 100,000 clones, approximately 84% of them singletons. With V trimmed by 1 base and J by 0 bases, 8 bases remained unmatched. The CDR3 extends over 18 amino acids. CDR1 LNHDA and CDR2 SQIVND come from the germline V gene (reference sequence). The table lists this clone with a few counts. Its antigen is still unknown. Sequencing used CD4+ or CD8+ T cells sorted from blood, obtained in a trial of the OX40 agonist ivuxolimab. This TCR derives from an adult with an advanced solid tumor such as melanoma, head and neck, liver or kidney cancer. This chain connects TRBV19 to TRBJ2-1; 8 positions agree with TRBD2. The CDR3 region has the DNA TGTGCCAGTAGTATAGGGGATAGCGGGATAGGCTCCTACAATGAGCAGTTCTTC. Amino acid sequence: CASSIGDSGIGSYNEQFF.